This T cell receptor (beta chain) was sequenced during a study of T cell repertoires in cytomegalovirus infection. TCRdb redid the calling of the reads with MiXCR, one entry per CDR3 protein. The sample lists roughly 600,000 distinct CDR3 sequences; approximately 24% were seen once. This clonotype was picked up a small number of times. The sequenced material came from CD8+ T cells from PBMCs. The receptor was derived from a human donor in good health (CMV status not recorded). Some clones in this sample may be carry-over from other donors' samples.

Written as DNA, the CDR3 is TGTGCCAGCAACCGGGACTCCTTGAACACTGAAGCTTTCTTT. Protein product: CASNRDSLNTEAFF. The chain has TRBV12-3 or TRBV12-4 and TRBJ1-1, with a weak D call TRBD1 (5 bases). V lost 7 bases and J lost 0, with 12 bases in between. This CDR3 region has 14 residues.